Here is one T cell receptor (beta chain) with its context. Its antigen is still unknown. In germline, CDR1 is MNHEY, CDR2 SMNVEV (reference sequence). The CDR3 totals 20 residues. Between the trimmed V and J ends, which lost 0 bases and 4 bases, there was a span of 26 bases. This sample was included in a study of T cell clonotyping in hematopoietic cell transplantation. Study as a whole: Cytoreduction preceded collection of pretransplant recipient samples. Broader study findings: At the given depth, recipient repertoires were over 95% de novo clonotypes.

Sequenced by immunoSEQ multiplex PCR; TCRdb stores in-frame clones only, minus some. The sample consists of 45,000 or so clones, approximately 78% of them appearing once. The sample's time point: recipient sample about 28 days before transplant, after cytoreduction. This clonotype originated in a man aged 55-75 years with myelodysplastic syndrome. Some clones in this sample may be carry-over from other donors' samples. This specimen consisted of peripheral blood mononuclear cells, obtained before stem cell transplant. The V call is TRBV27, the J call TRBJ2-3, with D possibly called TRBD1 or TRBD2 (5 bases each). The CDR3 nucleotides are TGTGCCAGCAGTTTATCTGTATTTGTCGGGACCCCCCGCGATGCAGATACGCAGTATTTT. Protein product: CASSLSVFVGTPRDADTQYF.